This is a list of T cell receptor beta chains from one sample in a study of blood T cells in healthy people across ages. TCRdb fed the 5' RACE reads into MiXCR, producing one record per CDR3 protein. The table has about 1.6 million distinct CDR3 sequences, about 31% seen once. What was sequenced was blood. The receptors were gathered from a woman aged 25-40 years in good health. The CDR3 runs from the conserved cysteine through the conserved F or W. The D gene is left open where the match is weak. Part of the rows lack a size; the others show once, few, many or a class for expanded clones.

J,D,size,V,DNA,CDR3
TRBJ1-6,TRBD1,few,TRBV28,TGTGCCAGCAGTTTAGATGGGACAGCCTATAATTCACCCCTCCACTTT,CASSLDGTAYNSPLHF
TRBJ2-7,TRBD1,NA,TRBV3-1,TGTGCCAGCAGCCCCGGGACAGGGAGTGGGTACGAGCAGTACTTC,CASSPGTGSGYEQYF
TRBJ2-3,TRBD2,few,TRBV7-8,TGTGCCAGCAGCTCATCGACTAGCGTGAACACAGATACGCAGTATTTT,CASSSSTSVNTDTQYF
TRBJ2-2,NA,NA,TRBV6-2/TRBV6-3,TGTGCCAGCAGTCAACTAGGAACCACCGGGGAGCTGTTTTTT,CASSQLGTTGELFF
TRBJ1-2,TRBD1,NA,TRBV20-1,TGCAGTGCTAGAGGGGACAGGGGGCGCGAAGATGGCTACGCCTTC,CSARGDRGREDGYAF
TRBJ1-1,NA,NA,TRBV5-1,TGCGCCAGCAGGCCGGGGGCCGCACCGAACACTGAAGCTTTCTTT,CASRPGAAPNTEAFF
TRBJ2-6,NA,NA,TRBV27,TGTGCCAGCAGTTTACTCGTTGGCAGGGGTCCCTCTGGGGCCAACGTCCTGACTTTC,CASSLLVGRGPSGANVLTF
TRBJ2-7,TRBD2,many,TRBV5-1,TGCGCCAGCAGCTCGGGACTAGCTACCTACGAGCAGTACTTC,CASSSGLATYEQYF
TRBJ2-3,NA,NA,TRBV7-9,TGTGCCAGCAGCTCCTTCAGGCTACCAATGAAGTATTTT,CASSSFRLPMKYF
TRBJ2-4,NA,few,TRBV27,TGTGCCAGCAGTGGCCGCGGGCCGGACATTCAGTACTTC,CASSGRGPDIQYF
TRBJ2-1,NA,NA,TRBV7-2,TGTGCCAGCAGCCTAGGTGGGGTAGCAGGCAATGAGCAGTTCTTC,CASSLGGVAGNEQFF
TRBJ2-1,NA,many,TRBV4-1,TGCGCCAGCAGCCAAGATCGGGACTACAATGAGCAGTTCTTC,CASSQDRDYNEQFF
TRBJ2-3,TRBD1,NA,TRBV2,TGTGCCAGCAGTTGTCCGGGACAGGGTAGCACAGATACGCAGTATTTT,CASSCPGQGSTDTQYF
TRBJ2-1,NA,NA,TRBV4-1,TGCACCAGCAGCCAAGACCAGCGGAGCAGCTCCTACAATGAGCAGTTCTTC,CTSSQDQRSSSYNEQFF
TRBJ2-1,TRBD1,NA,TRBV12-3/TRBV12-4,TGTGCCAGCAGACCAGGGACAGGGGGGTACAATGAGCAGTTCTTC,CASRPGTGGYNEQFF
TRBJ1-2,TRBD1,few,TRBV29-1,TGCAGCGTTGGGGACAGGGGGTCTAACTATGGCTACACCTTC,CSVGDRGSNYGYTF
TRBJ1-2,NA,NA,TRBV27,TGTGCCAGCAGTTTATATGGGGCAGGGACCCTCTATGGCTACACCTTC,CASSLYGAGTLYGYTF
TRBJ1-5,NA,NA,TRBV11-2,TGTGCCGGCAGCTTAGGACGGTTCGGGGATCAGCCCCAGCATTTT,CAGSLGRFGDQPQHF
TRBJ2-1,NA,few,TRBV6-5,TGTGCCAGCAGTTACCAAGGTCAGGGGGAGCAGTTCTTC,CASSYQGQGEQFF
TRBJ2-3,NA,NA,TRBV29-1,TGCAGCGTTGACCTTTCAGGTACGCAGTATTTT,CSVDLSGTQYF
TRBJ2-1,TRBD1,NA,TRBV4-1,TGCGCCAGCAGCCAAGGCCCAGGGGGCCCATCCTACAATGAGCAGTTCTTC,CASSQGPGGPSYNEQFF
TRBJ2-1,NA,few,TRBV3-1,TGTGCCAGCAGCCGGGCTAGCACAGAGCAGTTCTTC,CASSRASTEQFF
TRBJ2-1,NA,once,TRBV29-1,TGCAGCGTTGATGTGCGGCCCAGCTCCTACAGTGAGCAGTTCTTC,CSVDVRPSSYSEQFF
TRBJ2-7,NA,NA,TRBV29-1,TGCAGCGTCATGGGCAGGTCCTCCTACGAGCAGTACTTC,CSVMGRSSYEQYF
TRBJ2-7,NA,few,TRBV27,TGTGCCAGCAGTCCACAGACAGAGTACGAGCAGTACTTC,CASSPQTEYEQYF
TRBJ2-4,NA,few,TRBV29-1,TGCAGCGAGGGGTGTCCTAAACTAGCCAAAAACATTCAGTACTTC,CSEGCPKLAKNIQYF
TRBJ2-5,NA,once,TRBV5-5,TGTGCCAGCAGCCCGGGGCAGGGTAGGGGAGAGACCCAGTGCTTC,CASSPGQGRGETQCF
TRBJ1-4,NA,few,TRBV6-6,TGTGCCAGCAGTTACTCATCCACAGGGCCTCTATATGAAAAACTGTTTTTT,CASSYSSTGPLYEKLFF
TRBJ2-7,TRBD1,many,TRBV20-1,TGCAGTGCTGTGGGACAGGTGTACGAGCAGTACTTC,CSAVGQVYEQYF
TRBJ2-7,TRBD2,few,TRBV6-5,TGTGCCAGCAGAAACGGACTAGCGGGAGGAAAGCAGTACTTC,CASRNGLAGGKQYF
TRBJ2-1,TRBD2,NA,TRBV3-1,TGTGCCAGCAGCCAAGAACTAGCGGAGTACAATGAGCAGTTCTTC,CASSQELAEYNEQFF
TRBJ1-5,TRBD1,NA,TRBV6-1,TGTGCCAGCAGTGGGACAGGGAGTCAGCTCCAGCATTTT,CASSGTGSQLQHF
TRBJ2-7,NA,NA,TRBV11-2,TGTACCAGCAGCTTAATAGGTGCCTCCTACGAGCAGTACTTC,CTSSLIGASYEQYF
TRBJ2-1,NA,NA,TRBV5-1,TGCACCCAGCAGCTTGGTCGGGGAACTAACAATGAGCAGTTCTTC,CTQQLGRGTNNEQFF
TRBJ2-2,NA,NA,TRBV24-1,TGTGCCACCAGTGATAACAGAGACACCGGGGAGCTGTTTTTT,CATSDNRDTGELFF